Included here is one T cell receptor (beta chain) sequence, with context. Its antigen is not known. PCR employed 60 Vbeta and 13 Jbeta primers. Sequenced by immunoSEQ multiplex PCR; TCRdb stores in-frame clones only, minus some. This table holds approximately 110,000 clones, about 70% found once. Germline V gene lookup returns CDR1 MNHNY and CDR2 SVGAGI (reference sequence). The CDR3 extends over 14 amino acids. V was trimmed by 6 bases and J by 0 bases, leaving 8 bases between them. This specimen comes from a study of cytomegalovirus exposure and HLA in healthy donors. General study points: TRBV6-2, TRBV6-3 and other indistinguishable V segments were excluded. Presence/absence analyses assumed roughly uniform sequencing depth across donors. Reportedly, cytomegalovirus status was diagnosed with high sensitivity and specificity.

Sequencing was done on a sample of PBMCs. This rearrangement joins TRBV6-6 to TRBJ1-4; D is unresolved. The clonotype originates from a woman in her sixties or seventies in good health and CMV-seropositive. The CDR3 DNA reads TGTGCCAGCAGCCAACAAACAACTAATGAAAAACTGTTTTTT. It encodes CASSQQTTNEKLFF.